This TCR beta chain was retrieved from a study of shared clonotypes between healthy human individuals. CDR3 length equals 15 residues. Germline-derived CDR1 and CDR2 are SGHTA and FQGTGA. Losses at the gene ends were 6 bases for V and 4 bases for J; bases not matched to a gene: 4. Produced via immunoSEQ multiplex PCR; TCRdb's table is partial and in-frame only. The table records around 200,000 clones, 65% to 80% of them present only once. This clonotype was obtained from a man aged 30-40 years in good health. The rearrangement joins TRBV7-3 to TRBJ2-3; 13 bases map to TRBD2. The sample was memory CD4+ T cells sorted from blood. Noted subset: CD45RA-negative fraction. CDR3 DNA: TGTGCCAGCAGTCGACTAGCGGGGGGCCCAGATACGCAGTATTTT. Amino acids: CASSRLAGGPDTQYF.